The entry below describes one T cell receptor beta chain. The protocol was immunoSEQ multiplex PCR, while the TCRdb copy is restricted to in-frame clones and leaves out a portion. The data show 50,000 to 70,000 clones, about three quarters seen once. The sort gate was single viable CD3+CD4+CD8-CD45RO+ cells for memory CD4+ T cells. These data belong to a study of memory CD4+ T cells and cytomegalovirus serostatus. Trimming pared 1 base from V and 4 bases from J, leaving 10 bases between. Germline V gene lookup returns CDR1 SGHTA and CDR2 FQGNSA. This CDR3 is 14 amino acids long. The sequence came from an adult in good health and CMV-seropositive. Input material: memory CD4+ T cells from blood. The chain couples TRBV7-2 to TRBJ2-5, with D perhaps TRBD2 (5 bases). The DNA of the CDR3 is TGTGCCAGCAGCTTAGTAGGGAGTGGAGAGACCCAGTACTTC. Protein: CASSLVGSGETQYF. Looking up the rest from reference TRBV7-2 and TRBJ2-5 gives the full variable domain: GAGVSQSPSNKVTEKGKDVELRCDPISGHTALYWYRQSLGQGLEFLIYFQGNSAPDKSGLPSDRFSAERTGGSVSTLTIQRTQQEDSAVYLCASSLVGSGETQYFGPGTRLLVL.